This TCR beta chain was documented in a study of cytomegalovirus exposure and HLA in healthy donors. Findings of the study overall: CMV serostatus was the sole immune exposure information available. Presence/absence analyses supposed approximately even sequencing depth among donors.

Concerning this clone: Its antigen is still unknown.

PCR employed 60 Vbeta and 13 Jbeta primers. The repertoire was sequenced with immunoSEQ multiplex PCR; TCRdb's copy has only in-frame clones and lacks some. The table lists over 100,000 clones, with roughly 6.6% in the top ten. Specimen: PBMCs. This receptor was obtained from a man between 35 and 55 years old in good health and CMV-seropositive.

As DNA, the CDR3 is TGTGCCAGTAGTATCCCCCCCCCAGGGACAACTGAAGCTTTCTTT. Translated, it gives CASSIPPPGTTEAFF. The chain uses TRBV19 and TRBJ1-1; weak D call: TRBD1 (6 bases). The CDR3 loop spans 15 amino acids. CDR1 is LNHDA, CDR2 SQIVND, per germline (reference sequence). V was pared by 3 bases and J by 5 bases, with 16 bases between.